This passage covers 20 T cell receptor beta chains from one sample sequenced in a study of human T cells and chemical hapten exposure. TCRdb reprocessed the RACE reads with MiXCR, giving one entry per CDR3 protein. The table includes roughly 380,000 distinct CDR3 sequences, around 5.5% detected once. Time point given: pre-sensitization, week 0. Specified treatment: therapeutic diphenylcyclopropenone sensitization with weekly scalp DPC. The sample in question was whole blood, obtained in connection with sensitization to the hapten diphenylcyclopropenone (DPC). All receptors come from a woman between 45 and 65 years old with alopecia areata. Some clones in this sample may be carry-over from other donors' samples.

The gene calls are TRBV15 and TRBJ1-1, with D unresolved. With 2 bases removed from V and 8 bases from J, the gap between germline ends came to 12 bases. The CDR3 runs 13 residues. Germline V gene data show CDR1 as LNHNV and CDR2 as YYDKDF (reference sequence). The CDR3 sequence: CATSRRTAGEAFF. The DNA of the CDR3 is TGTGCCACCAGCAGACGAACTGCGGGCGAAGCTTTCTTT.

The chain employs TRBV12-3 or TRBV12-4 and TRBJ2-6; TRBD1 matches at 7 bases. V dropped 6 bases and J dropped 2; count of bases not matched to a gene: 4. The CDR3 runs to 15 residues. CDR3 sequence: CASSLTGPGANVLTF. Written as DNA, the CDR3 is TGTGCCAGCAGCCTGACAGGGCCTGGGGCCAACGTCCTGACTTTC.

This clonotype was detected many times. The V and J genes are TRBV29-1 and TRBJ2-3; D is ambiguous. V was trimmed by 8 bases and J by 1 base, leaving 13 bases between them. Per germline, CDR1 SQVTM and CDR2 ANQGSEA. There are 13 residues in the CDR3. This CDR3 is CSHRVLGTDTQYF. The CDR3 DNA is TGCAGCCACCGCGTTCTTGGCACAGATACGCAGTATTTT.

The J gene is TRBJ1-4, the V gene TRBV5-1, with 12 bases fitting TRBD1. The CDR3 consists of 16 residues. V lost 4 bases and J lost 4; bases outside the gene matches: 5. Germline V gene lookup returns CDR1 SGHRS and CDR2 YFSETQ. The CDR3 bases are TGCGCCAGCAGCCTGGGACAGGGGGCGGATAATGAAAAACTGTTTTTT. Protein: CASSLGQGADNEKLFF.

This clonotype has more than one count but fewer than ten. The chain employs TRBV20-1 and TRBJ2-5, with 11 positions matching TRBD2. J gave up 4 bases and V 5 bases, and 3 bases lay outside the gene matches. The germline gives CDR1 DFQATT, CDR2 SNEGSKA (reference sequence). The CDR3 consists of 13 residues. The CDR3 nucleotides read TGCAGTGCTGGGGGGACTAGCGGAGAGACCCAGTACTTC. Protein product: CSAGGTSGETQYF.

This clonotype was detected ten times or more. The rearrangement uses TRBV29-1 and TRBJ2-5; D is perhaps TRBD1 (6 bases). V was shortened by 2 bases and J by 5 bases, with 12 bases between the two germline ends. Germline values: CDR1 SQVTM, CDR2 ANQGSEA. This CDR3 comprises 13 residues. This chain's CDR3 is CSVESGAMETQYF. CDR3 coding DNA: TGCAGCGTTGAATCAGGGGCCATGGAGACCCAGTACTTC.

The CDR3 nucleotides are TGTGCCAGCAGGTCAGAGGGGGGGTACAATGAGCAGTTCTTC. Protein sequence: CASRSEGGYNEQFF. The chain carries TRBV5-4 and TRBJ2-1; D may be TRBD2 (7 bases). V was shortened by 5 bases and J by 4 bases, with 13 bases between the two germline ends. Germline V CDR1 and CDR2: SGHNT, YYREEE (reference sequence). The CDR3 sequence is 14 residues long. The variable domain in full, with the rest retrieved from reference TRBV5-4 and TRBJ2-1, is ETGVTQSPTHLIKTRGQQVTLRCSSQSGHNTVSWYQQALGQGPQFIFQYYREEENGRGNFPPRFSGLQFPNYSSELNVNALELDDSALYLCASRSEGGYNEQFFGPGTRLTVL.

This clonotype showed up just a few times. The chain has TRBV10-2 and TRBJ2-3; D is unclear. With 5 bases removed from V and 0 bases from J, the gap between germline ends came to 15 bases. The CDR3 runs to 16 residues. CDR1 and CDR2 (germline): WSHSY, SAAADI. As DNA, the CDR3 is TGCGCCAGCAGTCCCACCCTCGCCCCGAGCACAGATACGCAGTATTTT. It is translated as CASSPTLAPSTDTQYF.

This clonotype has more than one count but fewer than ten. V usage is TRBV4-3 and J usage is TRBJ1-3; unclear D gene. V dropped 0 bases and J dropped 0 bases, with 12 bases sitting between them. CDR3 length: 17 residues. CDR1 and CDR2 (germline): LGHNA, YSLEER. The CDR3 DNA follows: TGCGCCAGCAGCCAAGAAGGAGGACGGTTCTCTGGAAACACCATATATTTT. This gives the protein CASSQEGGRFSGNTIYF.

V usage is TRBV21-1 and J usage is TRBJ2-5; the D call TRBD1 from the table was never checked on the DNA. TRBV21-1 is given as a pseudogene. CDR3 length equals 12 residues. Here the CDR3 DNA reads TGTGCCAGCAGCAAAGGCGGGGACCGCCAGTACTTC. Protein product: CASSKGGDRQYF.

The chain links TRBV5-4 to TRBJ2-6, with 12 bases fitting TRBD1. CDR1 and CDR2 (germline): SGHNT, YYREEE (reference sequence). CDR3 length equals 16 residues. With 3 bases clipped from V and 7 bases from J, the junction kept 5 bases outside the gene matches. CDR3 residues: CASSSGDRGQANVLTF. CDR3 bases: TGTGCCAGCAGCTCAGGGGACAGGGGGCAAGCCAACGTCCTGACTTTC.

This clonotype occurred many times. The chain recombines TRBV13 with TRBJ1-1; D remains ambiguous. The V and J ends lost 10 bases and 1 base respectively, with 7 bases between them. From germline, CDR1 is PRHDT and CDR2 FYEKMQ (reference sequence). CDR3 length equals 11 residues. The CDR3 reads CATTENTEAFF. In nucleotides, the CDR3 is TGTGCCACGACTGAGAACACTGAAGCTTTCTTT.

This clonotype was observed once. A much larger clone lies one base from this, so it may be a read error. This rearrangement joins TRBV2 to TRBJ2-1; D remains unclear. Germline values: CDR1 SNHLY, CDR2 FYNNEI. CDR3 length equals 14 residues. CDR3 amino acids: CASCEALPAHEQFF. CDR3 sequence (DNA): TGTGCCAGCTGTGAAGCGCTCCCAGCCCATGAGCAGTTCTTC.

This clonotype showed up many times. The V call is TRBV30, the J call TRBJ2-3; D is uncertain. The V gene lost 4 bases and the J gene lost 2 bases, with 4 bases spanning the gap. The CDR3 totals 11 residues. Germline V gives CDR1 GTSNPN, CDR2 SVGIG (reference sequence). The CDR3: CAWTYTDTQYF. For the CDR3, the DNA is TGTGCCTGGACCTACACAGATACGCAGTATTTT.

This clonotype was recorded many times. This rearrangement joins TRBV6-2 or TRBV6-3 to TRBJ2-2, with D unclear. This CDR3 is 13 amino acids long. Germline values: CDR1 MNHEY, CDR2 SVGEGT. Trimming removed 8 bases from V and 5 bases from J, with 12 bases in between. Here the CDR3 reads CASASLLTGELFF. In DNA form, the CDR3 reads TGTGCCAGCGCGAGCCTTCTGACCGGGGAGCTGTTTTTT.

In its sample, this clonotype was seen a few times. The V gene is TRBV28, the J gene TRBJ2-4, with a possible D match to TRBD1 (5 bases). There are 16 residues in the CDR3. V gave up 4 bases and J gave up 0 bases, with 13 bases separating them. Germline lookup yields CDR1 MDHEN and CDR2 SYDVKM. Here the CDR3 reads CASSSPDILAKNIQYF. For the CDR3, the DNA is TGTGCCAGCAGTTCCCCGGACATTTTAGCCAAAAACATTCAGTACTTC. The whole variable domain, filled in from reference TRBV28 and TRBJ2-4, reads DVKVTQSSRYLVKRTGEKVFLECVQDMDHENMFWYRQDPGLGLRLIYFSYDVKMKEKGDIPEGYSVSREKKERFSLILESASTNQTSMYLCASSSPDILAKNIQYFGAGTRLSVL.

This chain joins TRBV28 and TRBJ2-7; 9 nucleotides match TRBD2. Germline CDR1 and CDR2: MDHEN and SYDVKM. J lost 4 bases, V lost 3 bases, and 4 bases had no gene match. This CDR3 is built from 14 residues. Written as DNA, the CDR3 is TGTGCCAGCAGTTTGGGGACTAGCATTTACGAGCAGTACTTC. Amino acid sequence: CASSLGTSIYEQYF.

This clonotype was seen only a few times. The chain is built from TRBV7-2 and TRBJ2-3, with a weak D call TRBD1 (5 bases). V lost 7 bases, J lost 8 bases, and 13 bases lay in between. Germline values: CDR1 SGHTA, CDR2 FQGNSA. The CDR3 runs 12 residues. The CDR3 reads CASTRQRGTQYF. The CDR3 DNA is TGTGCCAGCACTCGACAGCGCGGTACGCAGTATTTT.

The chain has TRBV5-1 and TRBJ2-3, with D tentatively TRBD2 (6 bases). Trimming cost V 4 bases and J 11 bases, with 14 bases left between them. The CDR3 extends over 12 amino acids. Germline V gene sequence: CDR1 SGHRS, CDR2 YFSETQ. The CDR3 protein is CASSKEGNMQYF. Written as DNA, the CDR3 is TGCGCCAGCAGCAAGGAGGGTAATATGCAGTATTTT.

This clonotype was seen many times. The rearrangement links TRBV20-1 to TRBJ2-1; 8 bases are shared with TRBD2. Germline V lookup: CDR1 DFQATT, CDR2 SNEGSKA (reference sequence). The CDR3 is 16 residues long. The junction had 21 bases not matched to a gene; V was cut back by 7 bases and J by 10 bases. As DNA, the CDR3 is TGCAGTGTCCCCACCCTGGCGGGAGGCCCATCTGGGGAGCAGTTCTTC. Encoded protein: CSVPTLAGGPSGEQFF.